This record looks at one TCR beta chain sequence and its context. Its specificity is unknown. The data derive from a study of radiation and T cells in renal cell carcinoma. Background on the study: Nephrectomy followed 15 Gy stereotactic body radiation by 4 weeks. Notes on the study in general: In blood, top tumor clones expanded by 2 weeks, shrinking by 4. Baseline intratumoral clonotype presence is unknown without pretreatment biopsies.

Time point specified: baseline pretreatment blood. Treatment here: 15 Gy SBRT to primary tumor, nephrectomy 4 weeks later. Serial blood draws occurred at baseline and 2 and 4 weeks post-SBRT. The V gene's germline CDR1 is SGHTA and CDR2 FQGNSA. The ends were cut back, 5 bases at V and 2 bases at J, with 12 bases in the middle. The CDR3 extends over 14 amino acids. Profiled with immunoSEQ multiplex PCR; TCRdb holds only in-frame clones, not every one. The table records some 140,000 clones, more than 70% of them present only once. The gene calls are TRBV7-2 and TRBJ1-2; perhaps TRBD1 as D (5 bases). Here the sequenced sample was blood, taken from a patient whose treatment included radiotherapy and nephrectomy. This receptor was obtained from a woman in her 50s with renal cell carcinoma. The CDR3 loop is CASSGQTANYGYTF. CDR3 nucleotide sequence: TGTGCCAGCAGCGGTCAGACAGCCAACTATGGCTACACCTTC.